This passage covers 7 T cell receptor beta chains from one sample sequenced in a study of T-cell memory formation after mild COVID-19. TCRdb passed the 5' RACE reads through MiXCR, listing each CDR3 protein once. The sample carries roughly 450,000 distinct CDR3 sequences, about 20% recorded once. The sample comprised PBMCs or a T cell subset sorted from them (not recorded which). Receptors were obtained from an adult woman who had mild COVID-19 (a few samples of this study predate the infection). Cell type and time point are not known.

This clonotype was seen a handful of times. The chain recombines TRBV24-1 with TRBJ2-1, with 15 bases aligning to TRBD2. The trim removed 3 bases at V and 4 bases at J, leaving 6 bases unmatched. Germline loops: CDR1 KGHDR, CDR2 SFDVKD. The CDR3 spans 18 residues. The CDR3 DNA reads as TGTGCCACCAGTGATCGGGGACTAGCGGGAGGCGCGTACAATGAGCAGTTCTTC. This sequence encodes CATSDRGLAGGAYNEQFF.

This rearrangement joins TRBV25-1 to TRBJ2-7, with a possible D match to TRBD1 (6 bases). Germline V gene lookup returns CDR1 MGHDK and CDR2 SYGVNS. V lost 6 bases to trimming and J lost 1 base, with 13 bases between them. The CDR3 sequence is 14 residues long. As DNA, the CDR3 is TGTGCCAGCAGGGACGACAGGTATTCCTACGAGCAGTACTTC. Translated: CASRDDRYSYEQYF.

The chain is built from TRBV5-1 and TRBJ2-5; perhaps D is TRBD1 or TRBD2 (5 bases each). CDR3 size: 15 residues. In germline, CDR1 is SGHRS, CDR2 YFSETQ. The ends were cut back, 0 bases at V and 5 bases at J, with 14 bases in the middle. Written as DNA, the CDR3 is TGCGCCAGCAGCTTGGACGGGACCAAGGCGGAGACCCAGTACTTC. Protein product: CASSLDGTKAETQYF.

The chain uses TRBV24-1 and TRBJ1-3, with 7 bases lining up with TRBD1. CDR1 is KGHDR and CDR2 is SFDVKD in the germline V gene. Losses at the gene ends were 3 bases for V and 0 bases for J; bases not matched to a gene: 1. The CDR3 length is 15 residues. This chain's CDR3 is CATSDGDSSGNTIYF. The CDR3 DNA follows: TGTGCCACCAGTGATGGGGACAGCTCTGGAAACACCATATATTTT.

This clonotype was counted between two and nine times. V is TRBV5-4 and J is TRBJ1-1, with no clear D. Germline values: CDR1 SGHNT, CDR2 YYREEE (reference sequence). The CDR3 is made up of 13 amino acids. Trimming removed 6 bases from V and 6 bases from J, with 15 bases in between. The CDR3 loop is CASTVMGLPEAFF. The CDR3 DNA sequence: TGTGCCAGCACCGTGATGGGGTTGCCTGAAGCTTTCTTT.

In its sample, this clonotype was seen a few times. This chain links TRBV9 with TRBJ2-3; 13 bases agree with TRBD2. J was trimmed by 5 bases and V by 3 bases; bases with no gene match: 9. The germline V gene encodes CDR1 SGDLS and CDR2 YYNGEE. The CDR3 covers 17 residues. CDR3 loop: CASSASLAGGPGDTQYF. CDR3 DNA sequence: TGTGCCAGCAGCGCCTCACTAGCGGGAGGGCCCGGAGATACGCAGTATTTT. Complete variable domain (other parts from reference TRBV9 and TRBJ2-3): DSGVTQTPKHLITATGQRVTLRCSPRSGDLSVYWYQQSLDQGLQFLIQYYNGEERAKGNILERFSAQQFPDLHSELNLSSLELGDSALYFCASSASLAGGPGDTQYFGPGTRLTVL.

This chain connects TRBV3-1 to TRBJ2-6; 8 positions match TRBD1. Trimming removed 0 bases from V and 2 bases from J; junction bases left unmatched: 6. The CDR3 consists of 18 residues. CDR1 and CDR2 (germline): LGHDT, YNNKEL (reference sequence). In DNA, the CDR3 is TGTGCCAGCAGCCAAGATCGCCCAGGGGGCGCTGGGGCCAACGTCCTGACTTTC. Its translation: CASSQDRPGGAGANVLTF.